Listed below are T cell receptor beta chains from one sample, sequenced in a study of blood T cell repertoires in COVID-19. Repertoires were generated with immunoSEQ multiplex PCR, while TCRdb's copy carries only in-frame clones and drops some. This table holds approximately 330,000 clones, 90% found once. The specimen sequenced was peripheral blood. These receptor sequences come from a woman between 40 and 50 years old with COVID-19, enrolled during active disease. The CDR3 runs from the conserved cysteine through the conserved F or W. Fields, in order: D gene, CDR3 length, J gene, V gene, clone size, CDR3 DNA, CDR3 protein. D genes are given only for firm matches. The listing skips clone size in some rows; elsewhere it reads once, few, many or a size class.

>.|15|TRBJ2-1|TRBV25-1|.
TGTGCCAGCGTAGACCGTGGGACTCCGGGGAATGAGCAGTTCTTC
CASVDRGTPGNEQFF
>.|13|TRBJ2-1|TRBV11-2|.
TGTGCCAGCAGCCGAGGACTTAACAATGAGCAGTTCTTC
CASSRGLNNEQFF
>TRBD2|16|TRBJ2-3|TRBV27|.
TGTGCCAGCAGTTCCGTTCTAGCGGGAGGAACAGATACGCAGTATTTT
CASSSVLAGGTDTQYF
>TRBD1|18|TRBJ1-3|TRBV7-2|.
TGTGCCAGCAGTTCCGGGACAGGGGTGCTCATCGGTGGAAACACCATATATTTT
CASSSGTGVLIGGNTIYF
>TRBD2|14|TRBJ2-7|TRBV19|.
TGTGCCAGTAGTATCACTAGCGGGAGCCACGAGCAGTACTTC
CASSITSGSHEQYF
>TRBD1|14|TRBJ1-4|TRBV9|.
TGTGCCAGCAGTGCGACAGGGGGCAGTGAAAAACTGTTTTTT
CASSATGGSEKLFF
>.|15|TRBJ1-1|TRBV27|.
TGTGCCAGCAGTTTATTCCAGTCAGTGAACACTGAAGCTTTCTTT
CASSLFQSVNTEAFF
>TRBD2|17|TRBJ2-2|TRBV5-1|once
TGCGCCAGCAGCTTGGAACTAGCGGGGGGCCAAACCGGGGAGCTGTTTTTT
CASSLELAGGQTGELFF
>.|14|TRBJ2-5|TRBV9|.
TGTGCCAGCAGCGTAGGATTGGCCCAAGAGACCCAGTACTTC
CASSVGLAQETQYF
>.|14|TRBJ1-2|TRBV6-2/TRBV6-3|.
TGTGCCAGCAGTTGGGGTGACGGCGGGCTTGGCTACACCTTC
CASSWGDGGLGYTF
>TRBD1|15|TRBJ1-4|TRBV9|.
TGTGCCAGCAGCGTCCGACAGGGAGATAATGAAAAACTGTTTTTT
CASSVRQGDNEKLFF
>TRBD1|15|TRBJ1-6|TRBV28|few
TGTGCCAGCAGTTCCACAGGGGGCGAAGGTTCACCCCTCCACTTT
CASSSTGGEGSPLHF
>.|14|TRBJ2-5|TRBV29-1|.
TGCAGCGTTGAAGGAAGGAGCCCGGGGGAGACCCAGTACTTC
CSVEGRSPGETQYF
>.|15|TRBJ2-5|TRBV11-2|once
TGTGCCAGCAGCTTAGATCGGTCTGTACAAGAGACCCAGTACTTC
CASSLDRSVQETQYF
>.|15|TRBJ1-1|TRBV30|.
TGTGCCTGGAGTGTACCTTTGGGGAGGGGGACTGAAGCTTTCTTT
CAWSVPLGRGTEAFF
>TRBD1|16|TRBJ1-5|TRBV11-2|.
TGTGCCAGCAGCTTAGATTTGGGACAGGGCAATCAGCCCCAGCATTTT
CASSLDLGQGNQPQHF
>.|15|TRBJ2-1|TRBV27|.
TGTGCCAGCAGCCCCGGGACTCAATTGAACAATGAGCAGTTCTTC
CASSPGTQLNNEQFF
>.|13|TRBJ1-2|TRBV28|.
TGTGCCAGCAGTTTGCTTGGGGCCTATGGCTACACCTTC
CASSLLGAYGYTF
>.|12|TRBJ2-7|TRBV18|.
TGTGCCAGCTCACCGGACAGTTACGAGCAGTACTTC
CASSPDSYEQYF
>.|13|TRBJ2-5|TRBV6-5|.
TGTGCCAGCAGGGACATTGGAATTGAGACCCAGTACTTC
CASRDIGIETQYF
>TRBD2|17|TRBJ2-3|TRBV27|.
TGTGCCAGCAGTTCTCCTCTAGCGGGGCGGAAGAAAGATACGCAGTATTTT
CASSSPLAGRKKDTQYF
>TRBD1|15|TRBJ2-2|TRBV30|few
TGTGCCTGGAGGGCCGGGACAGGGTTTACCGGGGAGCTGTTTTTT
CAWRAGTGFTGELFF
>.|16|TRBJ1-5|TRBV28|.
TGTGCCAGCAGTCCTCCCGGCGGGGTAGGGAATCAGCCCCAGCATTTT
CASSPPGGVGNQPQHF
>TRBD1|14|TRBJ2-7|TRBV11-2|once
TGTGCCAGCAGGACCGGGACAGGAGGCCACGAGCAGTACTTC
CASRTGTGGHEQYF
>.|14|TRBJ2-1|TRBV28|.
TGTGCCAGCAGAGGTAGAGGATCCCACAATGAGCAGTTCTTC
CASRGRGSHNEQFF
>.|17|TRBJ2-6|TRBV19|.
TGTGCCAGTAGTATAGGGGTTCGGAGATCTGGGGCCAACGTCCTGACTTTC
CASSIGVRRSGANVLTF
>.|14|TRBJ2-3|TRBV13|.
TGTGCCAGTGGAGCGTCCTCTAGCACAGATACGCAGTATTTT
CASGASSSTDTQYF
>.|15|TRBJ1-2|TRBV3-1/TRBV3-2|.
TGTGCCAGCAGCCAAGGTAGAGGAGGAAACTATGGCTACACCTTC
CASSQGRGGNYGYTF
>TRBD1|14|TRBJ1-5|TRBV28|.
TGTGCCAGCAGCTTAACAGGGGCGGTTCAGCCCCAGCATTTT
CASSLTGAVQPQHF
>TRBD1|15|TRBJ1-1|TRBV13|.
TGTGCCAGCAGCGCCCGACAGGGGGCAGGCACTGAAGCTTTCTTT
CASSARQGAGTEAFF
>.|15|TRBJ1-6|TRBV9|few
TGTGCCAGCAGCGAGGAACAGGGAATGGGCTCACCCCTCCACTTT
CASSEEQGMGSPLHF
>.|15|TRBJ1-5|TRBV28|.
TGTGCCAGCAGTTTAGGGGGGGGAGGAGATCAGCCCCAGCATTTT
CASSLGGGGDQPQHF
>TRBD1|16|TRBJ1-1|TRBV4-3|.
TGCGCCAGCAGCCAAGAGCCCGGGACAGCGAACACTGAAGCTTTCTTT
CASSQEPGTANTEAFF
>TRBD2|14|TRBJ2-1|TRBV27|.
TGTGCCAGCTCGGGACTAGCGGGAGAGGATGAGCAGTTCTTC
CASSGLAGEDEQFF
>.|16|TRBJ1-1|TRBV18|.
TGTGCCAGCTCACCTTCCTCGGGGGGTGAGGGCACTGAAGCTTTCTTT
CASSPSSGGEGTEAFF
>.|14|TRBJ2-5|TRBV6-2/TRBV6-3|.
TGTGCCAGCAGTTACTCAGGAGGACCGGAGACCCAGTACTTC
CASSYSGGPETQYF
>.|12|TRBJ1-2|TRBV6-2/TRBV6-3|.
TGTGCCAGCAGTAGGACAGTTTTAGACTACACCTTC
CASSRTVLDYTF
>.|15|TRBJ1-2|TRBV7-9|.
TGTGCCAGCAGCTCCCAGGCGGGACTAAGCTATGGCTACACCTTC
CASSSQAGLSYGYTF
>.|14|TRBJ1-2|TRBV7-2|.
TGTGCCAGCAGCTTAGCGGCCTCAGGCGGGGGCTACACCTTC
CASSLAASGGGYTF
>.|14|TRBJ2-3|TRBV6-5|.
TGTGCCAGCAGTTACCCAATTCCCGGCGGGGCGCAGTATTTT
CASSYPIPGGAQYF
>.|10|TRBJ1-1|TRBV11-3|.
TGTGCCACCACAAACACTGAAGCTTTCTTT
CATTNTEAFF
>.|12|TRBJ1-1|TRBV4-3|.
TGCGCCAGCAGCCATCCTAACACTGAAGCTTTCTTT
CASSHPNTEAFF
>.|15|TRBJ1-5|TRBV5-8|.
TGTGCCAGCAGCTTGGGGGGGGTTAGCAATCAGCCCCAGCATTTT
CASSLGGVSNQPQHF
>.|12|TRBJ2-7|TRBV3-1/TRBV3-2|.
TGTGCCAGCAGCCAAGACGGGAACGAGCAGTACTTC
CASSQDGNEQYF
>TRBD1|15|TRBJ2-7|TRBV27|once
TGTGCCAGCAGTCGTCCGGGACAGGGGAGTTACGAGCAGTACTTC
CASSRPGQGSYEQYF
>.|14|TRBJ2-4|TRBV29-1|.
TGCAGCGTTGAAGGTCTGGAGGCCAAAAACATTCAGTACTTC
CSVEGLEAKNIQYF
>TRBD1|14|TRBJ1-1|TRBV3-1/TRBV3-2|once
TGTGCCAGCACCAAACAGGGGTTGGGCACTGAAGCTTTCTTT
CASTKQGLGTEAFF
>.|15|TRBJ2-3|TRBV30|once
TGTGCCTGGGATAAAGTAGATAGGGGAACAGATACGCAGTATTTT
CAWDKVDRGTDTQYF
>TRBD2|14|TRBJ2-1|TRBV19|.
TGTGCCAGTCAGACTAGCGGAAGAGACAATGAGCAGTTCTTC
CASQTSGRDNEQFF
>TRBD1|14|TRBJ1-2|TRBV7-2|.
TGTGCCAGCAGCCCAGACAGGGGAGGAGGTGGCTACACCTTC
CASSPDRGGGGYTF
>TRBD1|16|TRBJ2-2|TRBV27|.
TGTGCCAGCAGTTCGGGACAGGACCCGAACACCGGGGAGCTGTTTTTT
CASSSGQDPNTGELFF
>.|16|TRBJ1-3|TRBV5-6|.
TGTGCCAGCAGCTTGGCCGGGGTAGGCCAGGATAACGGAATATATTTT
CASSLAGVGQDNGIYF
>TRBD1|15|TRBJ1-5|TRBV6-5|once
TGTGCCAGCAGCACGACAGGGTACAGCTATCAGCCCCAGCATTTT
CASSTTGYSYQPQHF
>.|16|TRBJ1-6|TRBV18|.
TGTGCCAGCTCACCTGAGCAGGGGCGGATCAATTCACCCCTCCACTTT
CASSPEQGRINSPLHF
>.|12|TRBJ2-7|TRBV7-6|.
TGTGCCAGCAGCCAGTTAACCTACGAGCAGTACTTC
CASSQLTYEQYF
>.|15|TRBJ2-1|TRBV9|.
TGTGCCAGCAGCGTAGGGCTAGCTTCCTACAATGAGCAGTTCTTC
CASSVGLASYNEQFF
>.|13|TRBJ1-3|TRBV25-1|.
TGTGCCAGCAGTAGAGGGAGAGGAAACACCATATATTTT
CASSRGRGNTIYF
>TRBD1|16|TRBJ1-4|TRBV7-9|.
TGTGCCAGCAGCCTCATGACAGGGGAACCTAATGAAAAACTGTTTTTT
CASSLMTGEPNEKLFF